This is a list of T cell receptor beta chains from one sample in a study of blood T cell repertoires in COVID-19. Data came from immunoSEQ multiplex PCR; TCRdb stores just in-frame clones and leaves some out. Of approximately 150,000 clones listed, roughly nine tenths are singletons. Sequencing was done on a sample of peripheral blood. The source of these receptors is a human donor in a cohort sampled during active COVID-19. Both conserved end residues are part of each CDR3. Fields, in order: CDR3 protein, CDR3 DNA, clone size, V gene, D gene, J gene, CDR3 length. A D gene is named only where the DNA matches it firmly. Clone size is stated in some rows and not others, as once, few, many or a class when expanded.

CDR3aa: CASSMTGTGELFF; CDR3nt: TGTGCCAGCAGCATGACAGGAACCGGGGAGCTGTTTTTT; abundance: NA; v_gene: TRBV7-2; d_gene: NA; j_gene: TRBJ2-2; len: 13
CDR3aa: CASSFGLGTYEQYF; CDR3nt: TGTGCCAGCAGCTTTGGACTGGGAACCTACGAGCAGTACTTC; abundance: NA; v_gene: TRBV5-6; d_gene: NA; j_gene: TRBJ2-7; len: 14
CDR3aa: CASSQEQGSEKLFF; CDR3nt: TGTGCCAGCAGCCAAGAACAGGGGTCTGAAAAACTGTTTTTT; abundance: NA; v_gene: TRBV3-1/TRBV3-2; d_gene: TRBD1; j_gene: TRBJ1-4; len: 14
CDR3aa: CASSLAGRVDTEAFF; CDR3nt: TGTGCCAGCAGCTTAGCTGGCAGGGTTGACACTGAAGCTTTCTTT; abundance: NA; v_gene: TRBV7-9; d_gene: NA; j_gene: TRBJ1-1; len: 15
CDR3aa: CASSQDGRTSEGDTQYF; CDR3nt: TGTGCCAGCAGCCAAGATGGTCGGACTAGCGAGGGGGATACGCAGTATTTT; abundance: NA; v_gene: TRBV3-1/TRBV3-2; d_gene: TRBD2; j_gene: TRBJ2-3; len: 17
CDR3aa: CATSRLTRTNYGYTF; CDR3nt: TGTGCCACCAGCAGACTCACGCGGACAAACTATGGCTACACCTTC; abundance: NA; v_gene: TRBV15; d_gene: NA; j_gene: TRBJ1-2; len: 15
CDR3aa: CASSEGTGSYNEQFF; CDR3nt: TGCGCCAGCAGTGAAGGGACAGGCTCCTACAATGAGCAGTTCTTC; abundance: NA; v_gene: TRBV10-2; d_gene: TRBD1; j_gene: TRBJ2-1; len: 15
CDR3aa: CASSPRPARMSYNEQFF; CDR3nt: TGTGCCAGCTCACCACGCCCAGCGAGGATGTCCTACAATGAGCAGTTCTTC; abundance: once; v_gene: TRBV18; d_gene: NA; j_gene: TRBJ2-1; len: 17
CDR3aa: CASSLGQPETLARAKNIQYF; CDR3nt: TGCGCCAGCAGCTTAGGGCAGCCAGAAACCCTAGCGAGAGCCAAAAACATTCAGTACTTC; abundance: few; v_gene: TRBV5-1; d_gene: NA; j_gene: TRBJ2-4; len: 20
CDR3aa: CASSLGLARLNTQYF; CDR3nt: TGTGCCAGCAGCCTGGGACTAGCGCGTCTAAATACGCAGTATTTT; abundance: NA; v_gene: TRBV14; d_gene: TRBD2; j_gene: TRBJ2-3; len: 15
CDR3aa: CASGRQGSTEAFF; CDR3nt: TGTGCCAGCGGCAGACAGGGTTCGACTGAAGCTTTCTTT; abundance: NA; v_gene: TRBV2; d_gene: TRBD1; j_gene: TRBJ1-1; len: 13
CDR3aa: CASSQVCLGGGREQYF; CDR3nt: TGCGCCAGCAGTCAAGTTTGTCTTGGCGGGGGGCGCGAGCAGTACTTC; abundance: NA; v_gene: TRBV23-1; d_gene: TRBD2; j_gene: TRBJ2-7; len: 16
CDR3aa: CASSLLSGLRTDTQYF; CDR3nt: TGCGCCAGCAGCTTACTTTCGGGACTTCGCACAGATACGCAGTATTTT; abundance: NA; v_gene: TRBV5-1; d_gene: NA; j_gene: TRBJ2-3; len: 16
CDR3aa: CASSLFTSGEQETQYF; CDR3nt: TGTGCCAGCAGCTTATTCACTAGCGGGGAACAAGAGACCCAGTACTTC; abundance: NA; v_gene: TRBV13; d_gene: TRBD2; j_gene: TRBJ2-5; len: 16
CDR3aa: CASSRQGSNTGELFF; CDR3nt: TGTGCCAGCAGCCGACAGGGGTCGAACACCGGGGAGCTGTTTTTT; abundance: NA; v_gene: TRBV9; d_gene: TRBD1; j_gene: TRBJ2-2; len: 15
CDR3aa: CASSYPRTGLNEQYF; CDR3nt: TGTGCCAGCAGTTACCCCCGGACAGGGTTAAACGAGCAGTACTTC; abundance: NA; v_gene: TRBV6-6; d_gene: TRBD1; j_gene: TRBJ2-7; len: 15
CDR3aa: CASSLRGAGELFF; CDR3nt: TGTGCCAGCAGCCTCCGCGGTGCCGGGGAGCTGTTTTTT; abundance: NA; v_gene: TRBV12-3/TRBV12-4; d_gene: NA; j_gene: TRBJ2-2; len: 13
CDR3aa: CSVETPGYGYTF; CDR3nt: TGCAGCGTTGAAACTCCAGGTTACGGCTACACCTTC; abundance: few; v_gene: TRBV29-1; d_gene: NA; j_gene: TRBJ1-2; len: 12
CDR3aa: CASSQRQGDGYTF; CDR3nt: TGTGCCAGCAGCCAAAGACAGGGGGACGGCTACACCTTC; abundance: NA; v_gene: TRBV16; d_gene: TRBD1; j_gene: TRBJ1-2; len: 13
CDR3aa: CASGGTSGVPETQYF; CDR3nt: TGCGCCAGCGGGGGGACTAGCGGGGTCCCAGAGACCCAGTACTTC; abundance: NA; v_gene: TRBV5-1; d_gene: TRBD2; j_gene: TRBJ2-5; len: 15
CDR3aa: CASSDREPYNEQFF; CDR3nt: TGTGCCAGCAGCGACAGGGAACCTTACAATGAGCAGTTCTTC; abundance: NA; v_gene: TRBV27; d_gene: TRBD1; j_gene: TRBJ2-1; len: 14
CDR3aa: CASSLVGGGGNQPQHF; CDR3nt: TGTGCCAGCAGCTTAGTTGGGGGGGGAGGGAATCAGCCCCAGCATTTT; abundance: NA; v_gene: TRBV7-2; d_gene: NA; j_gene: TRBJ1-5; len: 16
CDR3aa: CASSQEPGANTEAFF; CDR3nt: TGTGCCAGCAGCCAGGAACCAGGGGCGAACACTGAAGCTTTCTTT; abundance: NA; v_gene: TRBV4-2; d_gene: NA; j_gene: TRBJ1-1; len: 15
CDR3aa: CASSPGTGLQETQYF; CDR3nt: TGTGCCAGCAGCCCCGGGACAGGACTCCAAGAGACCCAGTACTTC; abundance: NA; v_gene: TRBV6-5; d_gene: TRBD1; j_gene: TRBJ2-5; len: 15
CDR3aa: CAISERPSGGVFEQYF; CDR3nt: TGTGCCATCAGTGAGAGGCCTAGCGGGGGAGTTTTCGAGCAGTACTTC; abundance: NA; v_gene: TRBV10-3; d_gene: TRBD2; j_gene: TRBJ2-7; len: 16
CDR3aa: CASSPRTGVNEQFF; CDR3nt: TGTGCCAGCAGCCCCCGGACAGGGGTCAATGAGCAGTTCTTC; abundance: NA; v_gene: TRBV7-8; d_gene: TRBD1; j_gene: TRBJ2-1; len: 14
CDR3aa: CASSSGLAVGELFF; CDR3nt: TGTGCCAGCAGCTCAGGGTTAGCGGTCGGGGAGCTGTTTTTT; abundance: NA; v_gene: TRBV7-3; d_gene: NA; j_gene: TRBJ2-2; len: 14
CDR3aa: CASSRSGQAGDHYGYTF; CDR3nt: TGTGCCAGTAGTCGATCGGGACAGGCCGGGGATCACTATGGCTACACCTTC; abundance: NA; v_gene: TRBV19; d_gene: TRBD1; j_gene: TRBJ1-2; len: 17
CDR3aa: CASRPRQTYNSPLHF; CDR3nt: TGTGCCAGCAGGCCTCGACAAACCTATAATTCACCCCTCCACTTT; abundance: NA; v_gene: TRBV6-5; d_gene: NA; j_gene: TRBJ1-6; len: 15
CDR3aa: CASGRTGSFEQYF; CDR3nt: TGCGCCAGCGGACGGACAGGGTCCTTCGAGCAGTACTTC; abundance: NA; v_gene: TRBV10-1; d_gene: TRBD1; j_gene: TRBJ2-7; len: 13
CDR3aa: CAWSVDRGGYEQYF; CDR3nt: TGTGCCTGGAGTGTAGACAGGGGCGGGTACGAGCAGTACTTC; abundance: NA; v_gene: TRBV30; d_gene: TRBD1; j_gene: TRBJ2-7; len: 14
CDR3aa: CASSFTHEQFF; CDR3nt: TGTGCCAGCAGTTTTACACATGAGCAGTTCTTC; abundance: NA; v_gene: TRBV12-3/TRBV12-4; d_gene: NA; j_gene: TRBJ2-1; len: 11
CDR3aa: CASSIDPGRSGGTNEQFF; CDR3nt: TGTGCCAGTAGTATAGACCCCGGGAGGAGCGGGGGGACGAATGAGCAGTTCTTC; abundance: NA; v_gene: TRBV19; d_gene: TRBD2; j_gene: TRBJ2-1; len: 18
CDR3aa: CASSPTTGRDGYTF; CDR3nt: TGTGCCAGCAGCCCAACGACAGGGCGAGATGGCTACACCTTC; abundance: few; v_gene: TRBV7-2; d_gene: TRBD1; j_gene: TRBJ1-2; len: 14
CDR3aa: CASNTGGAEDTQYF; CDR3nt: TGCGCCAGCAACACCGGGGGGGCCGAAGATACGCAGTATTTT; abundance: NA; v_gene: TRBV5-1; d_gene: TRBD2; j_gene: TRBJ2-3; len: 14
CDR3aa: CASSLATPNTGELFF; CDR3nt: TGCGCCAGCAGCTTGGCTACCCCGAACACCGGGGAGCTGTTTTTT; abundance: NA; v_gene: TRBV5-1; d_gene: NA; j_gene: TRBJ2-2; len: 15
CDR3aa: CASSEGRGDTGELFF; CDR3nt: TGCGCCAGCAGCGAAGGCCGGGGGGACACCGGGGAGCTGTTTTTT; abundance: NA; v_gene: TRBV5-1; d_gene: TRBD2; j_gene: TRBJ2-2; len: 15
CDR3aa: CASSSTGGRRGGELFF; CDR3nt: TGCGCCAGCAGCTCGACAGGGGGCCGCCGGGGCGGGGAGCTGTTTTTT; abundance: NA; v_gene: TRBV4-1; d_gene: TRBD1; j_gene: TRBJ2-2; len: 16
CDR3aa: CASSDGGASGGGTDTQYF; CDR3nt: TGTGCCAGCAGTGACGGTGGAGCTAGCGGGGGGGGCACAGATACGCAGTATTTT; abundance: many; v_gene: TRBV6-4; d_gene: TRBD2; j_gene: TRBJ2-3; len: 18
CDR3aa: CASTLSGGYNEQFF; CDR3nt: TGCGCCAGTACACTTAGCGGAGGATACAATGAGCAGTTCTTC; abundance: NA; v_gene: TRBV5-1; d_gene: NA; j_gene: TRBJ2-1; len: 14
CDR3aa: CASSALAGGLYNEQFF; CDR3nt: TGTGCCAGCAGCGCCCTAGCGGGGGGGCTCTACAATGAGCAGTTCTTC; abundance: NA; v_gene: TRBV5-4; d_gene: TRBD2; j_gene: TRBJ2-1; len: 16
CDR3aa: CASSDSTASSTDTQYF; CDR3nt: TGTGCCAGCAGTGACTCGACAGCCTCTAGCACAGATACGCAGTATTTT; abundance: many; v_gene: TRBV6-4; d_gene: NA; j_gene: TRBJ2-3; len: 16
CDR3aa: CASSQEDSLRTFF; CDR3nt: TGTGCCAGCAGCCAAGAAGACAGCCTAAGAACTTTCTTT; abundance: NA; v_gene: TRBV4-2; d_gene: NA; j_gene: TRBJ1-1; len: 13
CDR3aa: CASSKVGTAKDTQYF; CDR3nt: TGTGCCAGCAGCAAAGTTGGGACAGCTAAGGATACGCAGTATTTT; abundance: NA; v_gene: TRBV21-1; d_gene: NA; j_gene: TRBJ2-3; len: 15
CDR3aa: CASSYSGNEYGYTF; CDR3nt: TGTGCCAGCAGTTACTCGGGCAATGAGTATGGCTACACCTTC; abundance: NA; v_gene: TRBV6-5; d_gene: NA; j_gene: TRBJ1-2; len: 14